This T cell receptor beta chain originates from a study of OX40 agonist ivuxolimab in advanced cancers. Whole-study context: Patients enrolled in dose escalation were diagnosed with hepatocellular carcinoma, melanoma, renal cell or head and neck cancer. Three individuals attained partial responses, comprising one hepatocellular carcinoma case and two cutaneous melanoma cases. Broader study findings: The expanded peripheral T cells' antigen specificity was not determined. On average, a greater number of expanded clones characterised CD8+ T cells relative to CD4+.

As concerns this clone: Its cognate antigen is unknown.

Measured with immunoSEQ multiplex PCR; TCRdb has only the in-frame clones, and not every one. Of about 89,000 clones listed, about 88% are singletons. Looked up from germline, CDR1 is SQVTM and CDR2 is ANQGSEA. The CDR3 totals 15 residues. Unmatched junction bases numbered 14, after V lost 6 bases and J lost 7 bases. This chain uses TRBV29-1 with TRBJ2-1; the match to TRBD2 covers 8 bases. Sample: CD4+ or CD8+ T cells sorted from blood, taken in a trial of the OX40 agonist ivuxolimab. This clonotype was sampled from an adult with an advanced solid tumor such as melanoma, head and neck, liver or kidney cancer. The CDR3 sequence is CSVTGGAAGENEQFF. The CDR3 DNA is TGCAGCGTGACTGGCGGGGCAGCGGGGGAAAATGAGCAGTTCTTC.